These 3 T cell receptor beta chains were all obtained from the same sample, sequenced in a study of blood T cell repertoires in COVID-19 (dated by TCRdb to 2019 to 2021). The method behind the library was the immunoSEQ multiplex PCR assay. The source is immuneACCESS, and TCRdb retained only in-frame sequences with V and J called. Part of the clones is not carried over; for the studies checked, unresolved V genes explain less than half of this, and the remainder is unexplained. A total of approximately 500,000 clones appear in this sample, 85% to 90% of them only once. 1.5% to 2% of the sample is held by the ten biggest clonotypes. Sequencing input: PBMCs or T cells enriched from blood (not recorded which). These receptors were taken from a woman in her forties who had recovered from COVID-19.

Here the CDR3 DNA reads TGTGCCAGCGGACAGGGTCCGAACACCGGGGAGCTGTTTTTT. Translated, it gives CASGQGPNTGELFF. This chain links TRBV27 with TRBJ2-2; 8 bases align to TRBD1. Germline-derived CDR1 and CDR2 are MNHEY and SMNVEV (reference sequence). This CDR3 has 14 amino acids. The V and J ends lost 8 bases and 0 bases, in that order; junction bases with no gene match: 2.

This clone was detected many times. The chain links TRBV6-5 to TRBJ1-6; 7 bases match TRBD1. Per the germline V gene, CDR1 is MNHEY and CDR2 is SVGAGI. The CDR3 length is 15 residues. Germline trimming cut 5 bases from V and 7 bases from J; bases unmatched to any gene: 8. In DNA, the CDR3 is TGTGCCAGCAGTCCTACCGGGACAGTCAATTCACCCCTCCACTTT. Translated, it gives CASSPTGTVNSPLHF.

This clone was observed once. The CDR3 nucleotides are TGTGCTAGTGGCTCTGGTCTGGCAGGGGGCGTCACTGAAGCTTTCTTT. It yields the protein CASGSGLAGGVTEAFF. The rearrangement uses TRBV12-5 and TRBJ1-1, with TRBD1 identical over 8 bases. The V segment lost 6 bases and the J segment 4 bases; nucleotides outside the gene matches: 13. Germline-derived CDR1 and CDR2 are LGHNT and FRNRAP. The CDR3 spans 16 residues.